This T cell receptor beta chain was identified during a study of T cell responses to AZD1222 COVID-19 vaccine. Here immunoSEQ multiplex PCR was the method, and the copy in TCRdb shows in-frame clones only, minus some. This sample yields fewer than 250,000 clones, of which 92% are seen a single time; 1% to 1.5% belongs to the top ten. Study-level results: A reported finding is that nearly half of spike-specific TCRs target unmutated variant regions. Spike-wide coverage was observed for vaccine-associated CD4 TCRs, with dominant responses at 160-218 and 743-854.

Details on this clone: What it binds is unknown.

V lost 5 bases, J lost 4 bases, and 17 bases lay in between. The germline V gene has CDR1 SGHTA and CDR2 FQGNSA. This CDR3 region has 16 residues. Sequenced material: peripheral blood, taken on day 0 of AZD1222 vaccination. The genes are TRBV7-2 and TRBJ2-2; the D call may be TRBD1 or TRBD2 (7 bases each). The clonotype originates from an adult in good health. In DNA, the CDR3 is TGTGCCAGCAGCCCAGGGGGGCGGGGGTTCACCGGGGAGCTGTTTTTT. It codes for CASSPGGRGFTGELFF.